Shown below are 28 T cell receptor beta chains from a single sample sequenced in a study of T cells in women clearing cervical HPV infection. Libraries were prepared by immunoSEQ multiplex PCR; TCRdb keeps only in-frame clonotypes and omits some of them. The sample totals 39,000 or so clones. Sequences were obtained from blood buffy coat. The receptors originated from a woman between 18 and 75 years old with a cervical HPV16 infection that either progressed to CIN3+ or cleared (not recorded which).

A note on this clone: The DNA ends 3 residues before the CDR3 does, and the rest of the CDR3 is filled in from the germline J gene. V gene TRBV6-2 or TRBV6-3 combines with J gene TRBJ1-5; no reliable D call. The CDR3 runs to 13 residues. Trimming removed 7 bases from V and 4 bases from J, with 11 bases in between. In germline, CDR1 is MNHEY, CDR2 SVGEGT. The CDR3: CASKEQPNQPQHF. Incomplete CDR3 DNA: TGTGCCAGCAAGGAACAGCCTAATCAGCCC.

With regard to this clone: The CDR3 end lies 3 residues beyond the end of the read and is filled in from the germline J gene. The chain recombines TRBV7-3 with TRBJ2-1, with D perhaps matching TRBD1 (5 bases). Looked up from germline, CDR1 is SGHTA and CDR2 is FQGTGA. V was cut by 1 base and J by 5 bases, with 6 bases left in between. CDR3 length equals 13 residues. The CDR3 is CASSLMGHNEQFF. The DNA read from the CDR3 is TGTGCCAGCAGCTTAATGGGGCACAATGAG.

As concerns this clone: The read is 3 residues too short to cover the CDR3 end, so that end is filled in from the germline J gene. The rearrangement uses TRBV7-3 and TRBJ1-1, with D uncertain. The CDR3 is made up of 11 amino acids. Germline lookup yields CDR1 SGHTA and CDR2 FQGTGA. Here the CDR3 reads CASSSEAKAFF. CDR3 bases read: TGTGCCAGCAGCTCCGAAGCTAAA.

In the case of this clone: The missing CDR3 end, 3 residues past where the read stops, is filled in from the germline J gene. The rearrangement links TRBV20-1 to TRBJ2-5, with 8 bases matching TRBD1. V shed 6 bases and J 1 base; nucleotides not matched to a gene: 22. The CDR3 has 19 amino acids. CDR1 is DFQATT, CDR2 SNEGSKA, per germline (reference sequence). CDR3 amino acids: CSAHLVPGTGPTLQETQYF. The sequenced CDR3 bases are TGCAGTGCCCACTTAGTTCCCGGGACAGGACCCACTCTCCAAGAGACC.

This clone is labeled medium-sized based on frequency. The read falls 3 residues short of the CDR3 end, and the missing part is taken from the germline J gene. Other nucleotide sequences in the sample specify the same CDR3. The chain has TRBV7-2 and TRBJ2-1; TRBD2 aligns across 9 bases. Germline V lookup: CDR1 SGHTA, CDR2 FQGNSA. The trim removed 3 bases at V and 2 bases at J, leaving 2 bases unmatched. This CDR3 comprises 15 residues. The CDR3 DNA, read in part, is TGTGCCAGCAGCTTGACTAGCGGCGCCTACAATGAG. Its translation: CASSLTSGAYNE. The full-length CDR3 reads as CASSLTSGAYNEQFF.

Points on this clone: With the read ending 3 residues before the CDR3 end, the germline J gene is used to fill in that end. The chain recombines TRBV5-6 with TRBJ2-3; a possible D gene is TRBD1 (5 bases). The ends were cut back, 2 bases at V and 1 base at J, with 5 bases in the middle. Germline V gene sequence: CDR1 SGHDT, CDR2 YYEEEE. The CDR3 has 13 amino acids. CDR3 sequence reads: CASSLGGTDTQYF. CDR3 DNA (partial): TGTGCCAGCAGCTTAGGGGGCACAGATACG. The entire variable domain, with the rest obtained from reference TRBV5-6 and TRBJ2-3, is as follows: DAGVTQSPTHLIKTRGQQVTLRCSPKSGHDTVSWYQQALGQGPQFIFQYYEEEERQRGNFPDRFSGHQFPNYSSELNVNALLLGDSALYLCASSLGGTDTQYFGPGTRLTVL.

A remark on this clone: Read data end 3 residues before the CDR3 end; the end is taken from the germline J gene. The chain has TRBV2 and TRBJ2-5, with 7 bases matching TRBD1. Germline-derived CDR1 and CDR2 are SNHLY and FYNNEI. CDR3 length equals 15 residues. V shed 8 bases and J 2 bases; nucleotides not matched to a gene: 11. The CDR3 DNA, read in part, is TGTGCCAGCGGACGACAGGGTTACCCTCAAGAGACC. Its translation: CASGRQGYPQET. The full CDR3 sequence reads CASGRQGYPQETQYF.

As to this clone: The read is 3 residues too short to cover the CDR3 end, so that end is filled in from the germline J gene. J is TRBJ1-5 and V is TRBV7-9; 8 nucleotides match TRBD1. Germline values: CDR1 SEHNR, CDR2 FQNEAQ (reference sequence). The CDR3 totals 14 residues. V was pared by 6 bases and J by 8 bases, with 9 bases of the junction left unmatched. The DNA read from the CDR3 is TGTGCCAGCAGTCCAACAGGGGGATCGGAGCCC. Protein: CASSPTGGSEP. The whole CDR3 is CASSPTGGSEPQHF.

Comment on this clone: The read halts 3 residues ahead of the CDR3 end, with the missing end drawn from the germline J gene. The chain recombines TRBV7-9 with TRBJ2-3, with D unclear. This CDR3 spans 13 amino acids. Germline V CDR1 and CDR2: SEHNR, FQNEAQ (reference sequence). CDR3 region: CASSLPGPETQYF. The CDR3 DNA, read in part, is TGTGCCAGCAGCTTACCAGGCCCGGAGACG.

As for this clone: Sequencing ends 3 residues short of the CDR3 end; the germline J gene provides the rest. The chain is built from TRBV5-4 and TRBJ1-2; no definite D call. V was pared by 1 base and J by 5 bases, with 9 bases between. Germline CDR1 reads SGHNT; CDR2 reads YYREEE (reference sequence). CDR3 length equals 13 residues. The CDR3 bases that were read are TGTGCCAGCAGCTTGTGGTTTAGTTATGGC. It encodes CASSLWFSYG. The whole CDR3 sequence is CASSLWFSYGYTF. The variable domain in full, completed from reference TRBV5-4 and TRBJ1-2, reads ETGVTQSPTHLIKTRGQQVTLRCSSQSGHNTVSWYQQALGQGPQFIFQYYREEENGRGNFPPRFSGLQFPNYSSELNVNALELDDSALYLCASSLWFSYGYTFGSGTRLTVV.

About this clone itself: The sequenced fragment ends 3 residues before the CDR3 boundary, so the rest is inferred from the germline J gene. The chain combines TRBV19 with TRBJ1-4, with TRBD1 matching over 11 bases. Unmatched junction bases numbered 10, after V lost 7 bases and J lost 0 bases. Per germline, CDR1 LNHDA and CDR2 SQIVND (reference sequence). There are 18 residues in the CDR3. The sequenced part of the CDR3 DNA is TGTGCCAGTACCCGAGGACAGGGGGCGGGTGCAACTAATGAAAAA. Its protein product is CASTRGQGAGATNEK. The full CDR3 sequence reads CASTRGQGAGATNEKLFF.

Comment on this clone: The read is 3 residues too short to cover the CDR3 end, so that end is filled in from the germline J gene. The chain carries TRBV12-3 or TRBV12-4 and TRBJ2-1; TRBD1 is a possible D gene (5 bases). Trimming pared 5 bases from V and 8 bases from J, leaving 13 bases between. The CDR3 extends over 13 amino acids. The CDR3 sequence is CASSQGTSDEQFF. The part of the CDR3 DNA that was read is TGTGCCAGCAGTCAGGGAACGAGCGATGAG.

About this clone: The CDR3 end is not reached by the read, which stops 3 residues before it; the germline J gene fills it in. The chain carries TRBV19 and TRBJ1-3; D possibly corresponds to TRBD1 (6 bases). This CDR3 is built from 14 residues. CDR1 and CDR2 from the germline V gene are LNHDA and SQIVND (reference sequence). Trimming took 8 bases from V and 4 from J, leaving 15 bases between them. CDR3 protein: CASSQGQEGNTIYF. CDR3 DNA (partial): TGTGCCAGTTCACAGGGCCAGGAAGGAAACACC.

The CDR3 bases that were read are TGCAGTGCTGGACCCGGGACATTTAATTCACCC. Amino acids: CSAGPGTFNSP. The whole CDR3 reads CSAGPGTFNSPLHF. V usage is TRBV20-1 and J usage is TRBJ1-6, with TRBD1 as a possible D gene (6 bases). The read gets to within 3 residues of the CDR3 end, and the germline J gene fills in the rest. CDR1 and CDR2 from the germline V gene are DFQATT and SNEGSKA (reference sequence). V lost 5 bases to trimming and J lost 6 bases, with 14 bases between them. The CDR3 sequence is 14 residues long.

To note about this clone: The read ends 3 residues early relative to the CDR3; the germline J gene fills the gap. This sequence joins TRBV18 and TRBJ1-2, with a possible D match to TRBD1 (5 bases). The CDR3 runs 16 residues. CDR1 and CDR2 (germline): KGHSH, LQKENI. The CDR3 spells CASSRLETSGRGDYTF. The CDR3 DNA, read in part, is TGTGCCAGCTCACGTTTAGAGACTAGCGGGAGGGGTGAC.

As concerns this clone: The CDR3 is cut off 3 residues early in the read; its end comes from the germline J gene. Other DNA sequences within the sample encode an identical CDR3. This chain connects TRBV30 to TRBJ1-6; 7 nucleotides agree with TRBD1. V lost 3 bases, J lost 5 bases, and 4 bases stayed unmatched. Per the germline V gene, CDR1 is GTSNPN and CDR2 is SVGIG (reference sequence). The CDR3 runs to 14 residues. CDR3 residues: CAWSGGQDNSPLHF. The CDR3 DNA, read in part, is TGTGCCTGGAGCGGTGGACAGGATAATTCACCC.

With regard to this clone: The read ends 3 residues shy of where the CDR3 ends; the end is completed using the germline J gene. This chain links TRBV2 with TRBJ1-1; unclear D gene. The CDR3 runs 13 residues. Trimming left V 6 bases short and J 4 bases short, with 12 bases between. Germline V CDR1 and CDR2: SNHLY, FYNNEI. CDR3 protein: CASRTGLSTEAFF. The CDR3 DNA, read in part, is TGTGCCAGCAGAACGGGGTTGAGCACTGAA.

A note on this clone: Coverage ceases 3 residues before the CDR3 finishes, and the germline J gene fills in the end. The rearrangement links TRBV19 to TRBJ2-1, with 9 bases identical to TRBD2. V dropped 7 bases and J dropped 3; count of bases not matched to a gene: 10. The germline V gene encodes CDR1 LNHDA and CDR2 SQIVND (reference sequence). The CDR3 spans 16 residues. Here the CDR3 reads CASKDSGGPDYNEQFF. The sequenced CDR3 bases are TGTGCCAGTAAGGATAGCGGGGGCCCGGACTACAATGAG.

Turning to this clone: Read coverage stops 3 residues before the CDR3 terminus; the germline J gene supplies the remainder. The chain recombines TRBV19 with TRBJ2-5; D unclear. V shed 7 bases and J shed 3 bases, with 18 bases lying between them. The CDR3 is 15 amino acids. CDR1 is LNHDA, CDR2 SQIVND, per germline (reference sequence). The CDR3 is CASKMTLGSKETQYF. CDR3 bases read: TGTGCCAGTAAGATGACTCTCGGGTCCAAAGAGACC.

A remark on this clone: The read gets to within 3 residues of the CDR3 end, and the germline J gene fills in the rest. The rearrangement joins TRBV29-1 to TRBJ2-1; TRBD1 matches at 9 bases. J lost 8 bases, V lost 7 bases, and 9 bases had no gene match. The CDR3 totals 13 residues. Germline CDR1 reads SQVTM; CDR2 reads ANQGSEA. The CDR3 here is CSGVTGGLDEQFF. Partial CDR3 DNA: TGCAGCGGGGTGACAGGGGGTCTGGATGAG.

On this clone itself: The CDR3 end falls 3 residues outside the read, so it is completed with the germline J gene. V gene TRBV5-1 combines with J gene TRBJ2-1, with 8 bases lining up with TRBD1. V lost 3 bases and J lost 2; bases outside the gene matches: 7. The CDR3 is made up of 16 amino acids. CDR1 and CDR2 from the germline V gene are SGHRS and YFSETQ. The CDR3 spells CASSSLGQGPYNEQFF. Partial CDR3 DNA: TGCGCCAGCAGCTCCCTCGGACAGGGCCCCTACAATGAG. Combining the CDR3 with reference TRBV5-1 and TRBJ2-1 gives the whole variable domain KAGVTQTPRYLIKTRGQQVTLSCSPISGHRSVSWYQQTPGQGLQFLFEYFSETQRNKGNFPGRFSGRQFSNSRSEMNVSTLELGDSALYLCASSSLGQGPYNEQFFGPGTRLTVL.

As concerns this clone: The CDR3 goes on 3 residues after the read ends, and that part is filled in from the germline J gene. The chain joins TRBV10-3 to TRBJ2-3; possibly TRBD2 for D (6 bases). From germline, CDR1 is ENHRY and CDR2 SYGVKD. Trimming removed 2 bases at V and 2 bases at J, with 8 bases between. This CDR3 is built from 14 residues. The CDR3 is CAISEGGYTDTQYF. CDR3 bases read: TGTGCCATCAGTGAGGGGGGGTACACAGATACG.

Comment on this clone: The CDR3 is cut off 3 residues early in the read; its end comes from the germline J gene. The V call is TRBV10-3, the J call TRBJ1-5; no clear D gene. The CDR3 has 13 residues. The V gene lost 4 bases and the J gene lost 4 bases, with 8 bases spanning the gap. Germline assignment: CDR1 ENHRY and CDR2 SYGVKD. Partial CDR3 DNA: TGTGCCATCAGTGTAGAGCCGAATCAGCCC. Protein product: CAISVEPNQP. The full-length CDR3 reads as CAISVEPNQPQHF.

About this clone itself: The read ends 3 residues before the CDR3 terminus; that terminus is restored from the germline J gene. The genes are TRBV29-1 and TRBJ2-3; TRBD2 might be the D (5 bases). This CDR3 has 14 amino acids. Per germline, CDR1 SQVTM and CDR2 ANQGSEA. The CDR3 reads CSVGGGSPNQPQYF. The CDR3 bases that were read are TGCAGCGTTGGAGGCGGGTCCCCAAATCAGCCG.

To note about this clone: The read falls 3 residues short of the CDR3 end, and the missing part is taken from the germline J gene. The V call is TRBV5-1, the J call TRBJ1-6, with TRBD1 matching 9 bases. The ends lost 0 bases at V and 4 bases at J; junction bases unmatched: 5. This CDR3 region has 17 residues. The V gene's germline CDR1 is SGHRS and CDR2 YFSETQ. The CDR3 DNA, read in part, is TGCGCCAGCAGCTTGGAAGGAGGGACAGGGTATAATTCACCC. Protein sequence: CASSLEGGTGYNSP. The CDR3 as a whole reads CASSLEGGTGYNSPLHF.

About this clone: The read falls 3 residues short of the CDR3 end, and the missing part is taken from the germline J gene. The V and J genes are TRBV10-3 and TRBJ1-5; unclear D gene. Germline V gene lookup returns CDR1 ENHRY and CDR2 SYGVKD. The CDR3 loop spans 12 amino acids. The V end was cut by 3 bases, the J end by 4 bases, with 4 bases between. The CDR3 sequence: CAISDSNQPQHF. The DNA read from the CDR3 is TGTGCCATCAGTGATTCAAATCAGCCC.

Regarding this clone: The missing CDR3 end, 3 residues past where the read stops, is filled in from the germline J gene. The chain employs TRBV6-1 and TRBJ2-3, with a tentative D call TRBD1 (5 bases). This CDR3 is built from 13 residues. The germline gives CDR1 MNHNS, CDR2 SASEGT. The CDR3 reads CASSGTCQETQYF. The CDR3 DNA, read in part, is TGTGCCAGCAGTGGGACATGCCAAGAGACG.

About this clone itself: The read finishes 3 residues shy of the CDR3 end, and the germline J gene is used to complete it. This rearrangement joins TRBV3-1 (or the pseudogene TRBV3-2) to TRBJ2-7, with unresolved D. The germline V gene encodes CDR1 LGHDT and CDR2 YNNKEL (reference sequence). Trimming pared 8 bases from V and 6 bases from J, leaving 17 bases between. This CDR3 contains 13 residues. CDR3 bases read: TGTGCCAGCCAACCCAGGTTTGCCTCCGAG. It is translated as CASQPRFASE. The entire CDR3 is CASQPRFASEQYF.